One sample yielded the 14 T cell receptor delta chains listed below, sequenced in a study of γδ T cells in repeated Plasmodium falciparum infection. TCRdb re-analyzed the multiplex PCR reads via CATT. The sample has around 89,000 delta-chain clones, around 1.4% seen once; the top ten hold 7% to 9.5%. Bulk repertoires came from Vgamma9/Vdelta2+ or Vdelta2-negative gammadelta T cells flow-sorted from PBMC. The sequencing sample was made of gamma-delta T cells from blood. The receptor set was obtained from a pool of human donors (malaria-infected and uninfected, not separated).

There are many counts of this clone. This probably arose from a read error, given a far larger clone one base away. The same CDR3 also results from other DNA sequences found in this sample. The genes are TRDV2 and TRDJ1, with TRDD3 identical over 11 bases. V dropped 0 bases and J dropped 3; count of bases not matched to a gene: 5. CDR1 and CDR2 from the germline V gene are GEAIGNYY and EKD. This CDR3 is built from 16 residues. CDR3 nucleotide sequence: TGTGCCTGTGACACCCTGGGGGATACCACCCCCGATAAACTCATCTTT. Its protein product is CACDTLGDTTPDKLIF.

This clone was found a few times. The translation of this DNA and the TCRdb protein of a much larger clone differ at residue 11, probably owing to a read error; the protein shown here is translated from the DNA. This rearrangement joins TRDV1 to TRDJ1, with unresolved D. The germline CDR1 and CDR2 sequences are TSWWSYY and QGS. Trimming took off 2 bases at V and 0 bases at J, with 34 bases between the two ends. This CDR3 has 23 amino acids. Here the CDR3 reads CALGEDPSPLCKSFSPYTDKLIF. Written as DNA, the CDR3 is TGTGCTCTTGGGGAAGACCCGTCCCCTCTCTGTAAGTCATTCTCCCCGTACACCGATAAACTCATCTTT.

Points on this clone: TCRdb's listed protein matches a much larger clone and diverges from this DNA's translation at residue 4, likely through a read error; the protein shown comes from the DNA. This chain joins TRDV2 and TRDJ1, with a tentative D call TRDD3 (6 bases). No J gene was available from TCRdb, and it was assigned here by a germline match of the DNA. Germline CDR1 is GEAIGNYY and CDR2 is EKD. The CDR3 spans 16 residues. Written as DNA, the CDR3 is TGTGCCTGTGGCACCGTTGGGGGCCCCACCCCCGATAAACTCATCTTT. This translates into CACGTVGGPTPDKLIF.

Concerning this clone: A far larger clone is only one base removed, so a read error is likely. This specimen includes other DNA sequences encoding the same CDR3. No J gene was called, and the V gene is TRDV2; the D call TRDD3 from the table was never checked on the DNA. Germline-derived CDR1 and CDR2 are GEAIGNYY and EKD. CDR3 size: 17 residues. The CDR3 loop reads CACDNPGAPGDTDKLIF. The DNA for the CDR3 is TGTGCCTGTGACAACCCTGGGGCCCCAGGAGACACCGATAAACTCATCTTC.

A word on this clone: It may be a read error: a sequence one base away is much more abundant. J is TRDJ1 and V is TRDV1; 7 bases match TRDD3. Trimming cost V 2 bases and J 13 bases; bases outside gene matches: 28. The CDR3 covers 19 residues. The germline CDR1 and CDR2 sequences are TSWWSYY and QGS. The CDR3 DNA sequence: TGTGCTCTTGGGGAAGTGGTGGGCCTTGGGCCTTTGGATACGCGAGAACCCATCTTT. Protein: CALGEVVGLGPLDTREPIF.

This clone has at least ten counts. The gene calls are TRDV1 and TRDJ1; D not certain. Per germline, CDR1 TSWWSYY and CDR2 QGS. The CDR3 has 16 residues. The V end was cut by 8 bases, the J end by 4 bases, with 23 bases between. CDR3 bases: TGTGCTCTTAGGACCATGCTGGCCTATCGTTTCGATAAACTCATCTTT. Its translation is CALRTMLAYRFDKLIF.

As concerns this clone: This likely reflects a read error, since a far larger clone is one base away. This sample includes further DNA sequences coding for the same CDR3. The chain joins TRDV2 to TRDJ1; D may be TRDD3 (6 bases). TCRdb does not report a J gene; here it was assigned by matching the DNA to germline references. Deletions cut 7 bases from V and 1 base from J, with 30 bases between. From germline, CDR1 is GEAIGNYY and CDR2 EKD. CDR3 length: 19 amino acids. The CDR3 is CACDSIGRPMAGVTDKLIF. CDR3 sequence (DNA): TGTGCCTGCGACTCGATAGGCCGGCCCATGGCTGGGGTCACCGATAAACTCATCTTT.

As to this clone: The amino acid sequence in TCRdb belongs to a much larger clone and departs from this DNA's translation at residue 7, likely a sequencing read error; the sequence shown is translated from the DNA. J is TRDJ3 and V is TRDV2, with TRDD3 matching over 7 bases. No J gene was available from TCRdb, and it was assigned here by a germline match of the DNA. This CDR3 has 20 residues. CDR1 and CDR2 from the germline V gene are GEAIGNYY and EKD. With 0 bases clipped from V and 0 bases from J, the junction kept 10 bases outside the gene matches. CDR3 nucleotide sequence: TGTGCCTGTGACACCGGCGGCTGGGGGGAAAGCTCCTGGGACACCCGACAGATGTTTTTC. Translated, it gives CACDTGGWGESSWDTRQMFF.

This clone has just a few counts. The protein in TCRdb stems from a much larger clone and differs at residue 7 from this DNA's translation, likely a read error; here the protein is translated from the DNA. The V gene is TRDV3, the J gene TRDJ1; a weak D match, TRDD3 (5 bases). The J gene was not available in TCRdb and was assigned here by matching the DNA to germline segments. In germline, CDR1 is TVYSNPD, CDR2 GDNSRS (reference sequence). Trimming took off 3 bases at V and 0 bases at J, with 14 bases between the two ends. The CDR3 covers 14 residues. This CDR3 reads CAFGTGQYTDKLIF. CDR3 sequence (DNA): TGTGCCTTCGGTACTGGTCAGTACACCGATAAACTCATCTTT.

Remarks on this clone: This likely traces to a read error, being one base from a far larger clone. This CDR3 is also generated by other DNA sequences in the sample. This rearrangement joins TRDV1 to TRDJ1, with 8 bases identical to TRDD3. The J gene is not listed in TCRdb, so it was assigned here from a DNA match to germline. Germline lookup yields CDR1 TSWWSYY and CDR2 QGS. CDR3 length equals 22 residues. V lost 2 bases, J lost 2 bases, and 25 bases stayed unmatched. CDR3 protein: CALGEGLYRTGGHLPYTDKLIF. The CDR3 DNA reads as TGTGCTCTTGGGGAAGGTCTCTACCGTACTGGGGGTCACCTCCCCTATACCGATAAACTCATCTTT.

This clone was counted only a few times. This likely came from a read error, as a far larger clone is one base away. Other DNA sequences in the same sample also yield this CDR3. For the CDR3, the DNA is TGTGCTCTTGGGAACCCATCCTCCTATACTGGGGGATACGACGATAAACTCATCTTT. Residues: CALGNPSSYTGGYDDKLIF. The V and J genes are TRDV1 and TRDJ1, with 13 bases that match TRDD3. CDR3 length equals 19 residues. V lost 5 bases and J lost 4; bases outside the gene matches: 16. Germline V lookup: CDR1 TSWWSYY, CDR2 QGS.

A word on this clone: With only one base between it and a far larger clone, this is likely a read error. This same CDR3 is encoded by further DNA sequences in the sample. The rearrangement uses TRDV1 and TRDJ2, with 8 bases that match TRDD3. The J gene, not given by TCRdb, was assigned here from a germline match of the nucleotide sequence. The CDR3 length is 23 residues. CDR1 is TSWWSYY and CDR2 is QGS in the germline V gene. The CDR3 here is CALGDPPEGWGIVSIPLTAQLFF. The CDR3 region has the DNA TGTGCCCTTGGGGATCCCCCGGAAGGTTGGGGGATTGTGTCTATCCCTTTGACAGCACAACTCTTCTTT.

A word on this clone: The TCRdb record carries a much larger clone's protein, which differs from this DNA's translation at residue 2; a read error is the likely cause, and the protein listed here is the DNA translation. The V call is TRDV1, the J call TRDJ1; 7 bases match TRDD3. The V gene's germline CDR1 is TSWWSYY and CDR2 QGS. This CDR3 contains 16 residues. The CDR3 bases are TGTTCTCCGCACCCCTACTGGGGAATGGGGGCCGATAAACTCATCTTT. Residues: CSPHPYWGMGADKLIF.

This clone was observed a handful of times. The TCRdb protein comes from a much larger clone and disagrees with this DNA's translation at residue 4, likely due to a read error; the protein given here is derived from the DNA. V and J are TRDV2 and TRDJ1; 9 positions match TRDD3. No J segment appears in TCRdb, so it was assigned here by matching the sequence to germline. The germline V gene has CDR1 GEAIGNYY and CDR2 EKD. The CDR3 extends over 16 amino acids. The V and J ends lost 5 bases and 0 bases, in that order; junction bases with no gene match: 9. The CDR3 is CACGKLGDPYTDKLIF. The DNA for the CDR3 is TGTGCCTGTGGCAAACTGGGGGACCCGTACACCGATAAACTCATCTTT.